One and the same sample provided the 17 T cell receptor beta chains below, sequenced in a study of cytomegalovirus exposure and HLA in healthy donors. The PCR ran on 60 Vbeta and 13 Jbeta primers. Repertoires were generated with immunoSEQ multiplex PCR, while TCRdb's copy carries only in-frame clones and drops some. This sample yields about 130,000 clones, of which around three quarters are seen a single time; approximately 1.2% belongs to the top ten. What was sequenced was PBMCs. The receptors shown here come from a female donor in good health and CMV-seronegative.

V is TRBV30 and J is TRBJ2-3, with 9 nucleotides matching TRBD2. The CDR3 is 17 amino acids. The trim removed 0 bases at V and 2 bases at J, leaving 9 bases unmatched. CDR1 is GTSNPN and CDR2 is SVGIG in the germline V gene (reference sequence). The CDR3 spells CAWSVPSGDLHTDTQYF. The DNA for the CDR3 is TGTGCCTGGAGTGTACCTAGCGGGGACCTCCACACAGATACGCAGTATTTT.

In this sample, this clone turned up a few times. V is TRBV18 and J is TRBJ1-2; 7 bases map to TRBD1. The CDR3 consists of 16 residues. The V and J ends lost 5 bases and 3 bases, in that order; junction bases with no gene match: 12. Germline V lookup: CDR1 KGHSH, CDR2 LQKENI. The CDR3 here is CASSSPAEGADYGYTF. The CDR3 DNA reads as TGTGCCAGCTCATCCCCCGCCGAGGGGGCGGACTATGGCTACACCTTC.

V usage is TRBV6-1 and J usage is TRBJ1-3, with D hard to call. V was cut by 4 bases and J by 0 bases, with 10 bases left in between. Germline-derived CDR1 and CDR2 are MNHNS and SASEGT. The CDR3 covers 15 residues. The CDR3 region has the DNA TGTGCCAGCAGTGCCACATTCGACTCTGGAAACACCATATATTTT. Translated, it gives CASSATFDSGNTIYF.

The chain carries TRBV7-6 and TRBJ2-1; D may be TRBD2 (5 bases). The CDR3 covers 15 residues. CDR1 is SGHVS, CDR2 FNYEAQ, per germline. Trimming cost V 3 bases and J 2 bases, with 11 bases left between them. This chain's CDR3 is CASSFSGIAYNEQFF. The CDR3 coding sequence is TGTGCCAGCAGCTTCAGCGGAATCGCCTACAATGAGCAGTTCTTC.

V is TRBV4-1 and J is TRBJ2-1, with D possibly TRBD2 on 6 matching bases. Trimming took off 4 bases at V and 8 bases at J, with 18 bases between the two ends. The CDR3 has 15 amino acids. Per the germline V gene, CDR1 is MGHRA and CDR2 is YSYEKL. CDR3 nucleotides: TGCGCCAGCAGCCTGCGGGACCGGAGTTTCCATGAGCAGTTCTTC. Translated: CASSLRDRSFHEQFF.

In this sample, this clone turned up a few times. V gene TRBV7-3 combines with J gene TRBJ2-1, with a weak D call TRBD1 (5 bases). Looked up from germline, CDR1 is SGHTA and CDR2 is FQGTGA. CDR3 length: 15 residues. The ends were cut back, 5 bases at V and 0 bases at J, with 11 bases in the middle. The CDR3 DNA reads as TGTGCCAGCAGCCTAGAAGGGGCCTCCTACAATGAGCAGTTCTTC. It yields the protein CASSLEGASYNEQFF.

The rearrangement joins TRBV4-1 to TRBJ2-4; D may be TRBD1 (5 bases). CDR1 and CDR2 from the germline V gene are MGHRA and YSYEKL. The germline V and J ends were trimmed by 2 bases and 0 bases, with 17 bases remaining between them. This CDR3 has 18 amino acids. Here the CDR3 reads CASSQRGRQQLAKNIQYF. In nucleotides, the CDR3 is TGCGCCAGCAGCCAAAGGGGAAGACAACAGCTAGCCAAAAACATTCAGTACTTC.

This chain connects TRBV5-8 to TRBJ1-5; D gene unclear. The germline gives CDR1 SGHTS, CDR2 YDEGEE. Trimming left V 4 bases short and J 1 base short, with 15 bases between. CDR3 length: 16 residues. CDR3 in amino acids: CASSSTQLLSNQPQHF. CDR3 nucleotides: TGTGCCAGCAGCAGTACACAGTTATTGAGCAATCAGCCCCAGCATTTT.

The V gene is TRBV6-5, the J gene TRBJ2-7; 10 bases match TRBD2. Unmatched junction bases numbered 7, after V lost 6 bases and J lost 2 bases. Looked up from germline, CDR1 is MNHEY and CDR2 is SVGAGI. The CDR3 is 15 amino acids. The CDR3 nucleotides read TGTGCCAGCAGATCGTTAGCGGGGGGAACCTACGAGCAGTACTTC. As protein: CASRSLAGGTYEQYF.

The chain carries TRBV7-2 and TRBJ1-2, with 9 bases identical to TRBD1. The junction had 3 bases not matched to a gene; V was cut back by 3 bases and J by 4 bases. This CDR3 region has 14 residues. The germline V gene encodes CDR1 SGHTA and CDR2 FQGNSA. CDR3 DNA sequence: TGTGCCAGCAGCTTGGGACAGGGAGGCTATGGCTACACCTTC. It specifies CASSLGQGGYGYTF.

This clone occurred a few times. The chain uses TRBV6-1 and TRBJ2-7; 7 positions agree with TRBD2. Germline V CDR1 and CDR2: MNHNS, SASEGT. The CDR3 spans 15 residues. Germline trimming cut 3 bases from V and 7 bases from J; bases unmatched to any gene: 12. This CDR3 is CASSEIGEGPSEQYF. CDR3 coding DNA: TGTGCCAGCAGTGAGATCGGGGAGGGGCCCTCTGAGCAGTACTTC.

This chain links TRBV6-5 with TRBJ1-1, with TRBD1 matching 8 bases. V lost 5 bases, J lost 11 bases, and 7 bases stayed unmatched. Germline CDR1 MNHEY, CDR2 SVGAGI. CDR3 length equals 12 residues. CDR3 sequence: CASSVQGAKAFF. The CDR3 nucleotides are TGTGCCAGCAGTGTCCAGGGGGCGAAGGCTTTCTTT.

This clone showed up just once. The chain carries TRBV5-1 and TRBJ2-7, with D perhaps matching TRBD1 (5 bases). Germline values: CDR1 SGHRS, CDR2 YFSETQ. The CDR3 sequence is 13 residues long. Trimming pared 2 bases from V and 2 bases from J, leaving 8 bases between. This chain's CDR3 is CASSFSTAYEQYF. The CDR3 nucleotides read TGCGCCAGCAGCTTCTCGACAGCCTACGAGCAGTACTTC.

This chain connects TRBV7-2 to TRBJ2-4; D perhaps matches TRBD2 (7 bases). The CDR3 length is 18 residues. The ends were cut back, 6 bases at V and 0 bases at J, with 21 bases in the middle. The germline V gene has CDR1 SGHTA and CDR2 FQGNSA. CDR3 residues: CASSSSRTAGIAKNIQYF. The CDR3, as DNA: TGTGCCAGCAGTTCATCTCGGACAGCGGGGATAGCCAAAAACATTCAGTACTTC.

V gene TRBV7-9 combines with J gene TRBJ1-1; no clear D. This CDR3 is 13 amino acids long. Germline CDR1 and CDR2: SEHNR and FQNEAQ (reference sequence). V dropped 6 bases and J dropped 10 bases, with 18 bases sitting between them. CDR3 DNA sequence: TGTGCCAGCAGTCAAGAGGACGGGGTAGGAGCTTTCTTT. Translated: CASSQEDGVGAFF.

The J gene is TRBJ2-3, the V gene TRBV5-1, with 15 bases fitting TRBD2. V shed 0 bases and J 6 bases; nucleotides not matched to a gene: 14. Per the germline V gene, CDR1 is SGHRS and CDR2 is YFSETQ. The CDR3 has 20 residues. The CDR3 loop is CASSLVLGLAGGGRGDTQYF. For the CDR3, the DNA is TGCGCCAGCAGCTTGGTGTTGGGACTAGCGGGGGGCGGTCGCGGGGATACGCAGTATTTT.

The gene calls are TRBV5-1 and TRBJ2-6, with 11 nucleotides matching TRBD1. Losses at the gene ends were 6 bases for V and 1 base for J; bases not matched to a gene: 9. Germline CDR1 is SGHRS and CDR2 is YFSETQ. CDR3 length: 18 amino acids. In nucleotides, the CDR3 is TGCGCCAGCACCCATCGGGACAGGGGGACTTCTGGGGCCAACGTCCTGACTTTC. Protein product: CASTHRDRGTSGANVLTF.